This T cell receptor (beta chain) was profiled in a study of cytomegalovirus exposure and HLA in healthy donors. A note on this clone: What it recognizes is unknown.

The repertoire was sequenced with immunoSEQ multiplex PCR; TCRdb's copy has only in-frame clones and lacks some. The table includes around 120,000 clones, 88% detected once. Points from the study as a whole: Among TCR beta chains, those listed as cytomegalovirus-associated numbered over 150.

The validation cohort, a group of around 130 subjects, included the donors and was separate from the roughly 700-subject first cohort. There are 15 residues in the CDR3. The ends lost 2 bases at V and 3 bases at J; junction bases unmatched: 6. Germline V gene sequence: CDR1 MNHNS, CDR2 SASEGT. The rearrangement joins TRBV6-1 to TRBJ2-7, with TRBD1 matching 8 bases. The sequence was obtained from a woman aged 18-29 years in good health and CMV-seropositive. Sequencing used PBMCs. CDR3 nucleotide sequence: TGTGCCAGCAGTGAATCATGGACAGGGAGCTACGAGCAGTACTTC. Its protein is CASSESWTGSYEQYF.